Below, one TCR beta chain is given with its context. It has no known antigen specificity. No base quality information exists; no much larger clone differs at one position. Library preparation used the immunoSEQ multiplex PCR assay. TCRdb retrieved this table from immuneACCESS and kept in-frame rearrangements only. Not all clones are present; in checked studies, unresolved V genes account for under half, and no reason is known for the remainder. The sample contains some 150,000 clones, 91% of them found a single time. The ten largest clones add up to 3% to 4% of the sample. These data belong to a study of control samples from healthy donors and cancer patients (dated by TCRdb to 2018 to 2020). Relative to germline, V is missing 4 bases and J is missing 5 bases, with 6 bases of the junction outside any gene match. The CDR3 spans 15 residues, from the cysteine through the phenylalanine. Of all the DNA, just the CDR3 is kept, 45 bases in frame from base 1. The germline V gene encodes CDR1 SGHRS and CDR2 YFSETQ.

This chain is built from TRBV5-1 and TRBJ2-1; 10 junctional bases match TRBD2. The source material was blood. The receptor was isolated from a man younger than 45 in good health. The CDR3 amino acid sequence is: CASSSGGAFDNEQFF. The nucleotides read TGCGCCAGCAGCAGCGGGGGGGCGTTTGACAATGAGCAGTTCTTC.